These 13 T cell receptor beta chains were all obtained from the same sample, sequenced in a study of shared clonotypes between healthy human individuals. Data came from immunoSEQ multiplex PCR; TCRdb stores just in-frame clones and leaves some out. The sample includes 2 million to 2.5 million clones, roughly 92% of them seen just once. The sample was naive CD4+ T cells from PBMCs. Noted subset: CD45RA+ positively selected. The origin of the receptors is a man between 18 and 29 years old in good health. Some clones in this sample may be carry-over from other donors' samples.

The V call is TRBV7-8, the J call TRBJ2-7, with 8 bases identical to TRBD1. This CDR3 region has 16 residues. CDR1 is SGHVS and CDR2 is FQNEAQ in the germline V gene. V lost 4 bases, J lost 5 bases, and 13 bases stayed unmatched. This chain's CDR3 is CASSSANLGQADEQYF. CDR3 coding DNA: TGTGCCAGCAGCTCAGCAAATCTGGGACAGGCTGACGAGCAGTACTTC.

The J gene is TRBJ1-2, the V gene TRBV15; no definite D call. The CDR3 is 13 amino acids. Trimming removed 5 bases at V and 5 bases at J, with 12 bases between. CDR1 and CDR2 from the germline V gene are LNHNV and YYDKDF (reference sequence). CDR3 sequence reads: CATSLGVSYGYTF. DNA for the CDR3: TGTGCCACCAGCTTGGGAGTTTCATATGGCTACACCTTC.

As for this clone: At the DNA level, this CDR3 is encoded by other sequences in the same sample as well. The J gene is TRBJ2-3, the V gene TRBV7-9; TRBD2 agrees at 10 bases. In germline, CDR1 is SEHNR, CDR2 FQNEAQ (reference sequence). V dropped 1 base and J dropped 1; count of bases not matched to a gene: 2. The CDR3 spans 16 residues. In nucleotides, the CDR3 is TGTGCCAGCAGCTTAGTCCTAGCGGGGGGCACAGATACGCAGTATTTT. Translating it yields CASSLVLAGGTDTQYF.

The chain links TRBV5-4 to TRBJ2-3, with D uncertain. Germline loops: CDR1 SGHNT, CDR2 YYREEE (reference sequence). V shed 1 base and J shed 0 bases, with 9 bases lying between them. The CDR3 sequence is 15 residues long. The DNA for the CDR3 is TGTGCCAGCAGCTTGACTGCGGTTAGCACAGATACGCAGTATTTT. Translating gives CASSLTAVSTDTQYF.

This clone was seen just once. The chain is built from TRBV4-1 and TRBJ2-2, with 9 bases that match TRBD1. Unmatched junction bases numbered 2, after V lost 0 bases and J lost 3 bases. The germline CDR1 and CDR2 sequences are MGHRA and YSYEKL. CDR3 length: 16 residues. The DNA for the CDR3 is TGCGCCAGCAGCCAAGATACAGGGGGCGACACCGGGGAGCTGTTTTTT. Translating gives CASSQDTGGDTGELFF.

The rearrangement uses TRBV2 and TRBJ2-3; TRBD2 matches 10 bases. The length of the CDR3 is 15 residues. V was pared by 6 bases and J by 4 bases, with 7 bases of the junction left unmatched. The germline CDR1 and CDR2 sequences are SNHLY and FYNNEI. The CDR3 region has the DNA TGTGCCAGCAGCGGAGTGAGCGGGAGGGCAGATACGCAGTATTTT. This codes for CASSGVSGRADTQYF.

The CDR3, as DNA: TGTGCCAGCAGCTTAAAGGCGGCGGGAGTGGCGGATACGCAGTATTTT. This encodes CASSLKAAGVADTQYF. The rearrangement joins TRBV11-2 to TRBJ2-3; 7 nucleotides match TRBD2. The V gene's germline CDR1 is SGHAT and CDR2 FQNNGV. Unmatched junction bases numbered 11, after V lost 2 bases and J lost 6 bases. CDR3 length: 16 amino acids.

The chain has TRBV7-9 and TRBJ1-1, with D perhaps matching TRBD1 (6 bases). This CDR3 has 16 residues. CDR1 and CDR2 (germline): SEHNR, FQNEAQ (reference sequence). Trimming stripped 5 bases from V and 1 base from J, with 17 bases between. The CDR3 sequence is CASSHRGAATNTEAFF. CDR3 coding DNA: TGTGCCAGCAGCCACCGGGGGGCGGCGACGAACACTGAAGCTTTCTTT.

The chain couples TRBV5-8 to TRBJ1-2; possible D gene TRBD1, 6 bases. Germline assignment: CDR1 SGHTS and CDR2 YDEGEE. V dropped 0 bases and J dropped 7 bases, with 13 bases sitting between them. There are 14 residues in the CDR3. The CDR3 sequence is CASSLVKGVIGYTF. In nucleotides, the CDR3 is TGTGCCAGCAGCTTGGTAAAGGGGGTGATTGGCTACACCTTC. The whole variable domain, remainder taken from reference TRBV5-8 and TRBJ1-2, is EAGVTQSPTHLIKTRGQQATLRCSPISGHTSVYWYQQALGLGLQFLLWYDEGEERNRGNFPPRFSGRQFPNYSSELNVNALELEDSALYLCASSLVKGVIGYTFGSGTRLTVV.

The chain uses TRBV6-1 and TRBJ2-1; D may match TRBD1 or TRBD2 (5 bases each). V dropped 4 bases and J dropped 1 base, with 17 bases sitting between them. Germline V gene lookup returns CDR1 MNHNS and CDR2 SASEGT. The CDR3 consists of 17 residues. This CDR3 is CASSGGLRAVSYNEQFF. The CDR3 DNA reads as TGTGCCAGCAGTGGGGGGTTAAGAGCGGTGTCCTACAATGAGCAGTTCTTC.

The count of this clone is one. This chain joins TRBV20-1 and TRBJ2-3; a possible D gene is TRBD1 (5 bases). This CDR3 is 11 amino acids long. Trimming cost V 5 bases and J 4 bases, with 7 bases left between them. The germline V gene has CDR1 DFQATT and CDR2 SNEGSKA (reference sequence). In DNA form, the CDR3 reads TGCAGTGCTGACAGAGCAGATACGCAGTATTTT. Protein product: CSADRADTQYF.

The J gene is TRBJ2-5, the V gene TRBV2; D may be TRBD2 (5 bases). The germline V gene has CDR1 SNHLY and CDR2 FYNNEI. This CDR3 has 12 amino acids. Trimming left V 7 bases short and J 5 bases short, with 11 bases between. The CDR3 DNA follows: TGTGCCAGCATGGAGGTTCCGGAGACCCAGTACTTC. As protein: CASMEVPETQYF. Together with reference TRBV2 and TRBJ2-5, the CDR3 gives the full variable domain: EPEVTQTPSHQVTQMGQEVILRCVPISNHLYFYWYRQILGQKVEFLVSFYNNEISEKSEIFDDQFSVERPDGSNFTLKIRSTKLEDSAMYFCASMEVPETQYFGPGTRLLVL.

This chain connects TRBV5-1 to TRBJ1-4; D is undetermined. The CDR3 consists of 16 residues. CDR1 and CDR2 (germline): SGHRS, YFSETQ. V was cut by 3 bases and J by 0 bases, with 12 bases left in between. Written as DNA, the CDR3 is TGCGCCAGCAGCTCGAGACACGGGGCAACTAATGAAAAACTGTTTTTT. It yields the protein CASSSRHGATNEKLFF.